This entry lists 15 T cell receptor beta chains sequenced from one sample in a study of blood T cells in healthy people across ages. A second PCR, run for roughly 7 to 12 cycles, used a sample-barcoded 5' primer plus a J-beta primer mix. TCRdb fed the 5' RACE reads into MiXCR, producing one record per CDR3 protein. The table has some 1 million distinct CDR3 sequences, 40% to 50% seen once. Sequencing was performed on blood. The receptors here all came from an older woman in good health.

The chain employs TRBV7-9 and TRBJ2-3, with D possibly matching TRBD1 (6 bases). V lost 3 bases to trimming and J lost 1 base, with 11 bases between them. The CDR3 runs 15 residues. The germline V gene has CDR1 SEHNR and CDR2 FQNEAQ (reference sequence). CDR3 in amino acids: CASSLSGQRTDTQYF. The CDR3 coding sequence is TGTGCCAGCAGCTTGAGTGGACAGCGCACAGATACGCAGTATTTT.

The chain uses TRBV6-5 and TRBJ2-7; no clear D gene. V shed 4 bases and J shed 0 bases, with 10 bases lying between them. This CDR3 spans 14 amino acids. Per the germline V gene, CDR1 is MNHEY and CDR2 is SVGAGI. CDR3 nucleotides: TGTGCCAGCAGTTTGGGAATCTCCTCCTACGAGCAGTACTTC. Translated, it gives CASSLGISSYEQYF.

The chain recombines TRBV28 with TRBJ2-1, with a tentative D call TRBD2 (5 bases). CDR3 length equals 15 residues. Looked up from germline, CDR1 is MDHEN and CDR2 is SYDVKM. V shed 3 bases and J shed 6 bases, with 15 bases lying between them. The DNA of the CDR3 is TGTGCCAGCAGTTTTTCGGGCCCGGACTCCAATGAGCAGTTCTTC. Its protein is CASSFSGPDSNEQFF.

Only a few counts were recorded for this clonotype. This chain links TRBV5-1 with TRBJ2-5; D uncertain. V lost 4 bases to trimming and J lost 1 base, with 8 bases between them. Germline values: CDR1 SGHRS, CDR2 YFSETQ. CDR3 length equals 13 residues. The CDR3 DNA reads as TGCGCCAGCAGCGATCTGGGCCAAGAGACCCAGTACTTC. It yields the protein CASSDLGQETQYF.

This clonotype showed up many times. This chain uses TRBV4-1 with TRBJ2-5, with unresolved D. V lost 1 base and J 2 bases, leaving 5 bases between the germline ends. The CDR3 extends over 13 amino acids. Germline V CDR1 and CDR2: MGHRA, YSYEKL. The CDR3 sequence is CASSQGLQETQYF. The CDR3 DNA reads as TGCGCCAGCAGCCAAGGCCTACAAGAGACCCAGTACTTC.

In this sample, this clonotype turned up a few times. The chain links TRBV12-3 or TRBV12-4 to TRBJ2-1, with no clear D. The CDR3 spans 13 residues. Trimming removed 0 bases at V and 8 bases at J, with 8 bases between. CDR3 sequence: CASSLAMADEQFF. CDR3 in DNA: TGTGCCAGCAGTTTAGCGATGGCGGATGAGCAGTTCTTC.

The V and J genes are TRBV7-6 and TRBJ2-1; 9 bases match TRBD1. Per germline, CDR1 SGHVS and CDR2 FNYEAQ. V was clipped by 1 base and J by 9 bases; unmatched bases: 7. This CDR3 region has 15 residues. The CDR3 protein is CASSLVGTGMGEQFF. CDR3 sequence (DNA): TGTGCCAGCAGCTTAGTTGGGACAGGGATGGGTGAGCAGTTCTTC.

This clonotype showed up just a few times. The V and J genes are TRBV27 and TRBJ2-7; 9 nucleotides match TRBD2. The CDR3 has 14 residues. The J segment lost 5 bases and the V segment lost 3 bases, leaving 5 bases of the junction unmatched. Germline lookup yields CDR1 MNHEY and CDR2 SMNVEV (reference sequence). The CDR3: CASSLSGRSDEQYF. The CDR3, as DNA: TGTGCCAGCAGTTTGAGCGGGAGGAGTGACGAGCAGTACTTC.

The chain joins TRBV20-1 to TRBJ2-7, with 10 bases lining up with TRBD1. The germline gives CDR1 DFQATT, CDR2 SNEGSKA (reference sequence). V lost 6 bases, J lost 5 bases, and 13 bases stayed unmatched. The CDR3 has 15 amino acids. This CDR3 reads CSAPTTGQGRNEQYF. The CDR3 DNA reads as TGCAGTGCCCCCACTACGGGACAGGGGCGGAACGAGCAGTACTTC.

This clonotype was found a few times. The chain couples TRBV4-1 to TRBJ2-7; TRBD1 or TRBD2 may be the D gene (5 bases each). V was cut by 3 bases and J by 0 bases, with 12 bases left in between. The CDR3 is made up of 15 amino acids. Germline V lookup: CDR1 MGHRA, CDR2 YSYEKL. CDR3 nucleotides: TGCGCCAGCAGCCAGGGACCTACGAGCTCCTACGAGCAGTACTTC. Its translation is CASSQGPTSSYEQYF.

The J gene is TRBJ1-5, the V gene TRBV7-2; 12 bases are a match to TRBD1. Trimming removed 6 bases from V and 4 bases from J; junction bases left unmatched: 4. Germline V CDR1 and CDR2: SGHTA, FQGNSA. This CDR3 is built from 15 residues. The CDR3 DNA sequence: TGTGCCAGCAGTCGGGACAGGGGGCGTAATCAGCCCCAGCATTTT. Protein: CASSRDRGRNQPQHF.

This clonotype was seen more than once but under ten times. V and J are TRBV29-1 and TRBJ2-7; 14 bases map to TRBD2. CDR3 length equals 15 residues. J was trimmed by 3 bases and V by 6 bases; bases with no gene match: 7. Per germline, CDR1 SQVTM and CDR2 ANQGSEA. CDR3 nucleotides: TGCAGCGTCACCGGGACTAGCGGGAGTATCTACGAGCAGTACTTC. Its translation is CSVTGTSGSIYEQYF.

The chain combines TRBV5-1 with TRBJ1-2, with unresolved D. V lost 2 bases, J lost 8 bases, and 16 bases lay in between. Germline CDR1 reads SGHRS; CDR2 reads YFSETQ. This CDR3 contains 14 residues. The CDR3 DNA reads TGCGCCAGCAGCTTCGGAGGAGCGACCCACGGCTACACCTTC. Translation: CASSFGGATHGYTF.

In its sample, this clonotype was seen a few times. This chain joins TRBV29-1 and TRBJ1-2, with D possibly matching TRBD1 (6 bases). Trimming took off 7 bases at V and 3 bases at J, with 12 bases between the two ends. The CDR3 sequence is 12 residues long. The germline CDR1 and CDR2 sequences are SQVTM and ANQGSEA. This CDR3 reads CSGGGAYYGYTF. DNA of the CDR3: TGCAGCGGTGGGGGGGCCTACTATGGCTACACCTTC.

CDR3 loop: CASSLARASGTSYNEQFF. The CDR3 coding sequence is TGTGCCAGCAGCTTAGCGCGTGCTAGCGGGACCTCTTACAATGAGCAGTTCTTC. V usage is TRBV7-6 and J usage is TRBJ2-1; 9 nucleotides line up with TRBD2. V shed 0 bases and J 4 bases; nucleotides not matched to a gene: 10. CDR1 is SGHVS and CDR2 is FNYEAQ in the germline V gene. This CDR3 comprises 18 residues.